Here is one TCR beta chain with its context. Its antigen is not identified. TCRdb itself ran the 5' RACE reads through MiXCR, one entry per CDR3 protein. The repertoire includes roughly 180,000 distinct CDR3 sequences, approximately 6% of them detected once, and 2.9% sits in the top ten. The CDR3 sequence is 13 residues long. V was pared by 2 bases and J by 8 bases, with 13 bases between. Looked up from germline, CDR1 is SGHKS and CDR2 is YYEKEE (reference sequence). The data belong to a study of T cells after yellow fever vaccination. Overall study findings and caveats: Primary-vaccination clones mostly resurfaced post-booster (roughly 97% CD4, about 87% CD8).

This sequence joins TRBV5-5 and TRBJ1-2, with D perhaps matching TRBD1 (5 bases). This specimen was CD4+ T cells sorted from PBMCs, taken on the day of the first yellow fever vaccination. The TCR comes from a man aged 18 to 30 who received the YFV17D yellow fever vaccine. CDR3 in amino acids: CASSFMTAEGYTF. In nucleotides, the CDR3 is TGTGCCAGCAGCTTCATGACAGCGGAGGGCTACACCTTC.